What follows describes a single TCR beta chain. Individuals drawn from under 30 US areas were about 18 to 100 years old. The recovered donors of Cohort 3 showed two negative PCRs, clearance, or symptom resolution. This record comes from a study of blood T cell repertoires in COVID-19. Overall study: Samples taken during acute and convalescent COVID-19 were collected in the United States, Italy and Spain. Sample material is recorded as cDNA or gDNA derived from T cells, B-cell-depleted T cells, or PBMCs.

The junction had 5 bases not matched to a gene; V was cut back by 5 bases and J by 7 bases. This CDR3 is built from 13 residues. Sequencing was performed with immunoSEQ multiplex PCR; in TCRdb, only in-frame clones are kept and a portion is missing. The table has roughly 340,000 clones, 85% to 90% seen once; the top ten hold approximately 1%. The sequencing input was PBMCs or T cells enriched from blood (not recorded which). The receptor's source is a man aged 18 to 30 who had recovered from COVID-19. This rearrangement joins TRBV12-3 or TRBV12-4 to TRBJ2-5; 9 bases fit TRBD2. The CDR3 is CASSDHSGRTQYF. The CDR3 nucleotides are TGTGCCAGCAGTGACCATAGCGGGAGGACCCAGTACTTC.